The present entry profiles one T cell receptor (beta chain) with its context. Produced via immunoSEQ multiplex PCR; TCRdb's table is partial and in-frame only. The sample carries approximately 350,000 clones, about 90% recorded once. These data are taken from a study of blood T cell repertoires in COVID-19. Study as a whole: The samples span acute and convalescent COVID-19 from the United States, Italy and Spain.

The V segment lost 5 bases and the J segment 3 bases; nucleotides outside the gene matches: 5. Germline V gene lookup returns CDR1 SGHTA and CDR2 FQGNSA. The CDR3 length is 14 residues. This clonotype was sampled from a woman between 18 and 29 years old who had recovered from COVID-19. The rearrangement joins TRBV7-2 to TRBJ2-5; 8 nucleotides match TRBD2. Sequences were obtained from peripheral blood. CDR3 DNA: TGTGCCAGCAGCCGGTCACTAGCGGAAGAGACCCAGTACTTC. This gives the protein CASSRSLAEETQYF. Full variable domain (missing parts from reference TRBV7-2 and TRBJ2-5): GAGVSQSPSNKVTEKGKDVELRCDPISGHTALYWYRQSLGQGLEFLIYFQGNSAPDKSGLPSDRFSAERTGGSVSTLTIQRTQQEDSAVYLCASSRSLAEETQYFGPGTRLLVL.